Below, one TCR beta chain is given with its context. The sample originates from a study of T-cell reconstitution after alpha-beta-depleted transplantation in children. The library targeted TCRbeta and was prepared with unique molecular identifiers. TCRdb fed the PCR reads into MiXCR, producing one record per CDR3 protein. This sample has approximately 590,000 distinct CDR3 sequences, with over 9.5% found just once. The sequence derives from a human donor who donated a stem cell graft to a child with acute myeloid leukemia. Sequencing was performed on PBMCs from the stem cell graft donor, taken from the stem cell graft.

CDR3 sequence (DNA): TGTGCCAGCAGTAGAGGCCCGGGACTTGCCATATATTTT. It codes for CASSRGPGLAIYF. The chain recombines TRBV12-3 or TRBV12-4 with TRBJ1-3; perhaps TRBD1 as D (5 bases). This CDR3 is built from 13 residues. V lost 5 bases and J 11 bases, leaving 16 bases between the germline ends.